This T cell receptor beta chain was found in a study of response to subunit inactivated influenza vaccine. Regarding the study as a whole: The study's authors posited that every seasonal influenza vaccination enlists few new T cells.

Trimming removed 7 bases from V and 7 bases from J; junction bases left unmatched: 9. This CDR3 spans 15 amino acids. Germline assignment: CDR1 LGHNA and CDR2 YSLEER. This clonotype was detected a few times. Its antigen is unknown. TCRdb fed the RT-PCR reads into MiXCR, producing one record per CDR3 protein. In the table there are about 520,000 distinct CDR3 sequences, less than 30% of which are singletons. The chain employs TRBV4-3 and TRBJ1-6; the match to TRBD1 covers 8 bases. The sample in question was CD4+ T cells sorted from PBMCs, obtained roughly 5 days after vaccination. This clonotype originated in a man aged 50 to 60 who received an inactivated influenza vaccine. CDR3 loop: CASNSRTGWNSPLHF. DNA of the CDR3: TGCGCCAGCAACTCACGGACAGGGTGGAATTCACCCCTCCACTTT.